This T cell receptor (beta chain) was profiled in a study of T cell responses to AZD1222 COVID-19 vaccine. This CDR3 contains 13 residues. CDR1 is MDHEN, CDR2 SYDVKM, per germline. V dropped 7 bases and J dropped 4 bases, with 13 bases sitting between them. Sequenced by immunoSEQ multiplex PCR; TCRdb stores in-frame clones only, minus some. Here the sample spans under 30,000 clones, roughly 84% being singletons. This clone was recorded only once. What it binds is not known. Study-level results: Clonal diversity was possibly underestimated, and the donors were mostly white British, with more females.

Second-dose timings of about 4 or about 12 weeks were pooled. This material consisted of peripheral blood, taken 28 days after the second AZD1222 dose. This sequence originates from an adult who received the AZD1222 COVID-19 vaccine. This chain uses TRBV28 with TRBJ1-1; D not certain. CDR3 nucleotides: TGTGCCAGCACCATCGCAACGCTCACTGAAGCTTTCTTT. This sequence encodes CASTIATLTEAFF.